This T cell receptor (beta chain) was captured in a study of blood T cells in healthy people across ages. Trimming shortened V by 4 bases and J by 6 bases, and 9 bases separated the two germline ends. There are 13 residues in the CDR3. The germline CDR1 and CDR2 sequences are SEHNR and FQNEAQ (reference sequence). A second PCR, run for about 7 to 11 cycles, used a sample-barcoded 5' primer plus a J-beta primer mix. TCRdb called the 5' RACE reads again in MiXCR, with one record for every CDR3 protein. The table has some 1 million distinct CDR3 sequences, 45% seen once. The clonotype originates from a woman in her sixties or seventies in good health. Sequenced material: blood. The J gene is TRBJ2-2, the V gene TRBV7-9; the D is unclear. The CDR3 is CASSSSLAGELFF. CDR3 nucleotides: TGTGCCAGCAGCTCATCATTGGCCGGGGAGCTGTTTTTT.